This T cell receptor beta chain was recovered during a study of breast tumors, draining lymph nodes, adjacent tissues. This clonotype was seen only once. What it recognizes is unknown. Via MiXCR, TCRdb re-called the multiplex PCR reads, giving one row per CDR3 protein. The table has some 22,000 distinct CDR3 sequences, about 54% seen once. V lost 4 bases and J lost 7; bases outside the gene matches: 2. The germline CDR1 and CDR2 sequences are SGHRS and YFSETQ. This CDR3 comprises 12 residues. General study findings and limits: Luminal-like breast cancer showed significantly higher tumor–nontumor repertoire similarity than basal-like.

The chain has TRBV5-1 and TRBJ2-1, with 7 bases that match TRBD1. The specimen was breast tumor tissue. The sequence derives from a female donor with breast cancer. Some clones in this sample may be carry-over from other donors' samples. As DNA, the CDR3 is TGCGCCAGCAGCGAACAGGGGAATGAGCAGTTCTTC. As protein: CASSEQGNEQFF. The variable domain in full, with the rest retrieved from reference TRBV5-1 and TRBJ2-1, is KAGVTQTPRYLIKTRGQQVTLSCSPISGHRSVSWYQQTPGQGLQFLFEYFSETQRNKGNFPGRFSGRQFSNSRSEMNVSTLELGDSALYLCASSEQGNEQFFGPGTRLTVL.